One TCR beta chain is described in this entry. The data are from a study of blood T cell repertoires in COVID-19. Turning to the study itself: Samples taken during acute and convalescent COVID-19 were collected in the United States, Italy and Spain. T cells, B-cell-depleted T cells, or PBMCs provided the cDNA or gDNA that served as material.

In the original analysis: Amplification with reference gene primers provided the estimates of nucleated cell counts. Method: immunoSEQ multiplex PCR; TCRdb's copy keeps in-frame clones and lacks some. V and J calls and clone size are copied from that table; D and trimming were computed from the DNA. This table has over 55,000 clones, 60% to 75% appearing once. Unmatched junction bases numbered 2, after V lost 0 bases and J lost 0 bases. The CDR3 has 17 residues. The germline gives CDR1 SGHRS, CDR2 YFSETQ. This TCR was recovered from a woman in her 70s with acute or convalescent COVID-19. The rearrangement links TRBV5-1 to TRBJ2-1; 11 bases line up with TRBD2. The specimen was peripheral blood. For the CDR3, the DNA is TGCGCCAGCAGCTTGGACCTAGCGGGGGGCTCCTACAATGAGCAGTTCTTC. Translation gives CASSLDLAGGSYNEQFF.